This T cell receptor beta chain derives from a study of cytomegalovirus exposure and HLA in healthy donors (dated by TCRdb to the late 2010s). With respect to the entire study: In an earlier analysis of some 550 of the donors, less than 350 Gb of sequence data and just under 120 million unique TCR beta sequences from roughly 190 million T cells were reported. About 280 gigabases of sequencing data and approximately 92 million unique TCR sequences made up an early release that covered roughly 670 HLA-typed donors. Among the approximately 430 genotyped donors, about 83% belonged to the genetic ancestry cluster associated with self-reported Caucasian donors. The study aimed to test whether signatures of past pathogen exposure could be identified by cataloging public T cell receptors. The study profiled the T cell repertoires of around 700 subjects by immunosequencing and related them to cytomegalovirus serostatus. In addition to the first cohort of 666 subjects, a separate validation cohort of 120 different subjects was used. To predict cytomegalovirus infection status, the study brought together high-throughput TCR immunosequencing, statistical association of individual TCRs with disease status, and machine learning. A later analysis re-analyzed previously published TCR beta repertoires from hundreds of donors and added high-resolution HLA genotyping to study TCR occurrence patterns. Rather than drawing on any new phenotypic data, the later analysis identified candidate immune exposures from TCR beta sequences and the way those sequences occurred across donors. In an earlier analysis of 587 of the donors, high-throughput TCR beta sequencing was used to judge whether each TCR beta V gene segment behaved as functional or pseudogenic. Alongside the repertoire data, information on donor age, sex, ethnicity and CMV serostatus was compiled. A later genetic analysis used genome-wide SNP genotypes for about three fifths of the 666 donors, treating that subset as a discovery cohort. Every repertoire in the discovery cohort had been generated on one and the same sequencing platform. Class I and class II HLA loci were covered by the typing at four-digit resolution. Typing coverage differed by locus: A, B, C, DRB1 and DQB1 were typed in roughly 620-630 donors, DQA1 in about 500, DPA1 in around 580, and DPB1 in around 490. About five DR-DQ haplotypes were handled as single units for association and clustering because linkage in the cohort was strong. Across approximately 400 genotyped donors of the cohort, an average of approximately 240,000 unique TCR beta nucleotide sequences per donor were sequenced, and 15% to 20% of those sequences were non-productive.

What the research found in general, with its limitations: When HLA alleles, especially DR and DQ, strongly co-occurred, TCR associations were difficult to assign to individual alleles. In a later analysis, HLA-associated TCR beta chains showed more clonal expansion and lower generation probabilities than non-associated chains that were equally common. Compared with the roughly 700-donor mean, donors in an Asian-associated ancestry cluster had fewer N-insertions in productive TCRs, according to a later genetic analysis. A further reported finding was that TCR beta sequences accurately predicted the HLA-A and HLA-B alleles for most subjects in the first cohort. In this cohort, only TCR beta chains were sequenced, and detectable features were limited by the absence of alpha or paired-chain data. In a later analysis, TCR association rates were found to vary across HLA loci, with the most associated TCRs seen for DRB1 alleles and the fewest for HLA-C alleles. An association between a missense DCLRE1C variant and V-gene and J-gene trimming of TCR beta chains was found in a later genetic analysis and replicated in an independent cohort. CMV serostatus was the only immune exposure information available for the cohort. Broadly in line with IMGT annotations, most TCR beta V segments showed up in productive rearrangements about 87% or about 30% of the time in an earlier analysis of approximately 640 of the donors. Roughly 17 rarely observed V segments, including chromosome 9 orphons, were excluded from the earlier analysis of some 590 of the donors because counts were too low. According to a later analysis, parvovirus B19, influenza, CMV and Epstein-Barr virus appeared linked to several top co-occurrence clusters. In vitro tests confirmed that a few of the cytomegalovirus-associated TCR beta chains recognize cytomegalovirus antigens. Because HLA typing was missing for some donors at each locus, association tests included only the typed subset. Across donors, most TCR sequences were observed very rarely, whereas some public TCRs were present in many individuals. Most CMV-associated TCR beta chains appeared to be HLA-restricted in a later analysis, and the HLA associations seemed to be driven largely by CMV exposure. Roughly uniform sequencing depth across donors was assumed in presence/absence analyses, although this assumption may not hold. A group of highly shared sequence variants was considered likely to be a technical artifact of the sequencing pipeline. Correlated functional status among segregating V segments might be attributable to linkage disequilibrium, but an unknown experimental factor could not be ruled out. Some IMGT-functional V segments, including TRBV6-2 and TRBV6-3, could not be told apart with the 87-base-pair reads, so those segments were excluded. The authors suggested that the approach could potentially be extended to other disease states and immunological phenotypes. The classifier was reported to diagnose cytomegalovirus status with high specificity and sensitivity in both the original cohort and the validation cohort. In a later analysis, about 16,000 TCR beta sequences were associated with specific HLA alleles at a false discovery rate of 0.05. The study gave a list of roughly 150 TCR beta chains associated with cytomegalovirus.

From the cysteine up to the phenylalanine, the CDR3 has a length of 14 residues. The entry retains the CDR3 DNA only, 42 bases that are in frame from base 1. V was cut back by 7 bases and J by 7 bases, leaving a gap of 20 bases between them. Taken from the germline V gene, the CDR1 and CDR2 loops are SGHTA and FQGNSA. The cohort consisted of hundreds of healthy bone marrow donors. At the time of sampling, every cohort member was nominally healthy, though immune exposures that went unrecorded were likely present. The donor was CMV seronegative and was included in the group of under 450 seronegative cohort members. Each donor provided a peripheral blood sample, and peripheral blood mononuclear cells were used for TCR beta sequencing. The Qiagen DNeasy Blood Extraction Kit was used to extract genomic DNA from the blood cell samples. Library preparation employed the immunoSEQ multiplex PCR assay. A mixture of 60 forward primers for TCR Vbeta segments and 13 reverse primers for TCR Jbeta segments was used in the multiplex PCR. The CDR3 region of rearranged TCR beta genes was amplified from genomic DNA with a multiplex PCR assay. On the Illumina HiSeq System, the amplified TCR beta libraries were sequenced as 87-base-pair reads. The published analysis was carried out like this. In a later analysis, tens of millions of unique TCR beta chains were counted across the 650 to 700 repertoires, and roughly 11 million of these chains were shared by at least two donors. A nearest-neighbor algorithm error-corrected the raw reads and collapsed the reads into unique sequences, merging closely related sequences to remove PCR and sequencing errors. To assign V, D and J gene segments, CDR3 sequences were aligned to IMGT reference sequences. For a sequence to be retained, a match of at least six nucleotides was required to both a V gene segment and a J gene segment. Rearrangements were called productive when the CDR3 lacked stop codons and stayed in frame with V and J; all others were non-productive. CDR3 was defined by IMGT convention, running from the second conserved V-encoded cysteine to the conserved J-encoded phenylalanine. The earlier analysis of roughly 590 of the donors excluded any sequence lacking an unambiguous match to a single V gene segment. In an earlier analysis of a few hundred of the donors, a V segment was called functional when productive rearrangements were above 56.7%, and segregating when the standard deviation between donors exceeded 5%. A statistical classification framework was built to diagnose cytomegalovirus status from the catalog of TCR beta chain sequences. In a later analysis, TCR nucleotide sequences were compared against IMGT/GENE-DB human TR gene sequences so that V and J genes could be assigned. The TCRdist pipeline was used in a later analysis to assign CDR3 sequences and most-parsimonious VDJ recombination scenarios. In a later analysis, each TCR beta chain was defined by its CDR3 amino acid sequence together with its V-gene family, and reads lacking a unique V-gene family were excluded. In a later analysis, 450 to 600 highly shared, low-generation-probability nucleotide sequences were removed to address suspected cross-contamination and a sequencing artifact. For each public chain, a later analysis derived a clonal expansion index from normalized ranks of inferred template counts within each repertoire. In a later analysis, generation probabilities were computed with a VDJ recombination model fitted to out-of-frame rearrangements, and the resulting probabilities were checked against IGoR. Hypergeometric tests were used in a later analysis to score TCR-TCR, TCR-HLA and TCR-CMV co-occurrence, with a repertoire-size bias correction applied to the TCR pairs. False discovery rates were estimated in a later analysis by permuting HLA or CMV assignments 20 times. In a later analysis, co-occurring TCRs were grouped using DBSCAN, with TCRdist sequence similarity added in when clustering inside HLA-allele-positive subsets. Repertoires with fewer than 30,000 or more than 120,000 public chains, plus five repertoires with anomalous nucleotide sharing, were excluded from co-occurrence clustering. The table was pulled from immuneACCESS by TCRdb, which kept in-frame rearrangements only. Such tables lose some clones; where checked, under half of the loss comes from unresolved V genes, and the rest has no known cause. The V and J calls and clone size are taken from that table; D and trimming were inferred from the DNA. Present in this sample are more than 95,000 clones, approximately 70% of which were seen just once. The ten top clones hold around 3.5% of the sample.

Note on this clone: Its recognized antigen is unknown. Base qualities are not provided; no much larger clone lies one nucleotide away.

The receptor chain draws on TRBV7-2 and TRBJ2-7; the D gene remains uncertain. The sample was PBMCs. The sequence came from a woman between 50 and 59 years old in good health and CMV-seronegative. The CDR3 corresponds to CASNPEWLVGEQYF. The nucleotide sequence reads TGTGCCAGCAACCCTGAATGGCTAGTAGGTGAGCAGTACTTC.